This is a list of T cell receptor beta chains from one sample in a study of cytomegalovirus exposure and HLA in healthy donors. Generated by immunoSEQ multiplex PCR, the TCRdb table keeps only in-frame clones and is missing some. There are tens of thousands of clones in the sample; 70% to 80% occur only once, and 1.4% lies in the top ten. Specimen: PBMCs. These receptors all come from a female donor in good health and CMV-seronegative. CDR3s include the opening cysteine and the closing phenylalanine or tryptophan. A D gene is named only where the DNA matches it firmly. Expanded clones are given a class, and other clones once, few, many or no size at all.

v_call,clone_size,d_call,j_call,cdr3_nt,cdr3_aa
TRBV19,NA,NA,TRBJ2-2,TGTGCCAGTAATTTGTACGCGGGGAACACCGGGGAGCTGTTTTTT,CASNLYAGNTGELFF
TRBV9,NA,NA,TRBJ1-4,TGTGCCAGCAGCGTGGGGGCAGGGTGGGAAGATGAAAAACTGTTTTTT,CASSVGAGWEDEKLFF
TRBV7-9,NA,NA,TRBJ2-7,TGTGCCAGCAGCTCTCAGGGAATAGGGAACGAGCAGTACTTC,CASSSQGIGNEQYF
TRBV9,NA,TRBD1,TRBJ1-5,TGTGCCAGCAGCGGGACAGGGGATCAGCCCCAGCATTTT,CASSGTGDQPQHF
TRBV2,NA,NA,TRBJ2-1,TGTGCCAGCAAGGGACAGCGGGACAATGAGCAGTTCTTC,CASKGQRDNEQFF
TRBV9,once,NA,TRBJ2-7,TGTGCCAGCAGCGTAGCTACGGGACAAATATACGAGCAGTACTTC,CASSVATGQIYEQYF
TRBV4-2,NA,NA,TRBJ1-1,TGTGCCAGCAGCCACCGGACAGAGACCAACACTGAAGCTTTCTTT,CASSHRTETNTEAFF
TRBV19,NA,TRBD1,TRBJ2-5,TGTGCCAGTAATAAGGGGGCTTGGGGAGAGACCCAGTACTTC,CASNKGAWGETQYF
TRBV5-1,NA,TRBD2,TRBJ2-3,TGCGCCAGCAGCGCGACTAGCGGGGGCCTAACTAGCACAGATACGCAGTATTTT,CASSATSGGLTSTDTQYF
TRBV27,NA,TRBD2,TRBJ2-3,TGTGCCAGCAGTTTATACCTAGCGGGGGGGCGAGATACGCAGTATTTT,CASSLYLAGGRDTQYF
TRBV5-1,NA,TRBD1,TRBJ1-4,TGCGCCAGCAGCTTACAGGGGCTAAATGAAAAACTGTTTTTT,CASSLQGLNEKLFF
TRBV7-9,NA,TRBD1,TRBJ2-7,TGTGCCAGCAGCCAAAGACAGGGTGGCTCCTACGAGCAGTACTTC,CASSQRQGGSYEQYF
TRBV27,NA,NA,TRBJ2-7,TGTGCCAGCAGTTTAGCAGGCCTAAGCTCCTACGAGCAGTACTTC,CASSLAGLSSYEQYF
TRBV4-1,NA,NA,TRBJ2-1,TGCGCCAGCAGCCAGCCGACAGTTAGCTACAATGAGCAGTTCTTC,CASSQPTVSYNEQFF
TRBV4-1,few,NA,TRBJ2-1,TGCGCCAGCAGCCAGGACGGGGGATTCTCCTACAATGAGCAGTTCTTC,CASSQDGGFSYNEQFF
TRBV15,NA,TRBD2,TRBJ2-1,TGTGCCACCAGCGGTGGGACTAGCGGCTACAATGAGCAGTTCTTC,CATSGGTSGYNEQFF
TRBV19,few,NA,TRBJ2-2,TGTGCCAGTAGGTCCCCTTTCAGGGGTCGCACCGGGGAGCTGTTTTTT,CASRSPFRGRTGELFF
TRBV5-1,NA,TRBD1,TRBJ1-1,TGCGCCAGCAGCGCTGGACAGGTCAACACTGAAGCTTTCTTT,CASSAGQVNTEAFF
TRBV7-2,NA,NA,TRBJ2-1,TGTGCCAGCAGCCACGACTTAAGCTCCTACAATGAGCAGTTCTTC,CASSHDLSSYNEQFF
TRBV6-5,NA,TRBD1,TRBJ1-6,TGTGCCAGCAGCATGGACAGGGGCTATAATTCACCCCTCCACTTT,CASSMDRGYNSPLHF
TRBV5-1,NA,NA,TRBJ2-3,TGCGCCAGCAGCTTGCTGGGCCTATCGAGCACAGATACGCAGTATTTT,CASSLLGLSSTDTQYF
TRBV5-1,few,NA,TRBJ2-7,TGCGCCAGCAGCTTATCCGATGAAAGCTGGCAGTACTTC,CASSLSDESWQYF
TRBV5-1,NA,TRBD2,TRBJ2-7,TGCGCCAGCAGCTTGGTAGGCGTAGGTAGCGGGGGTTCCTACGAGCAGTACTTC,CASSLVGVGSGGSYEQYF
TRBV7-2,NA,TRBD1,TRBJ1-6,TGTGCCAGCAGTCCCGGGGGGGGACAGGGTGGGTCACCCCTCCACTTT,CASSPGGGQGGSPLHF
TRBV6-6,NA,TRBD1,TRBJ1-5,TGTGCCAGCAACACAGGGGGGAGGAATCAGCCCCAGCATTTT,CASNTGGRNQPQHF
TRBV2,NA,NA,TRBJ2-5,TGTGCCAGCACCCCGGACAGACAAGAGACCCAGTACTTC,CASTPDRQETQYF
TRBV6-1,NA,TRBD2,TRBJ2-1,TGTGCCAGCAGCGGGACTAGCGGGGATTGGGAGCAGTTCTTC,CASSGTSGDWEQFF
TRBV5-5,few,NA,TRBJ1-5,TGTGCCAGCAGCGAGGCGGGCAATCAGCCCCAGCATTTT,CASSEAGNQPQHF
TRBV2,few,TRBD1,TRBJ1-6,TGTGCCAGCCTTTTCGGGACAGCTAATTCACCCCTCCACTTT,CASLFGTANSPLHF
TRBV27,NA,TRBD1,TRBJ1-1,TGTGCCAGCACCGCTCGTTTTAGGGGACAGGGGAACACTGAAGCTTTCTTT,CASTARFRGQGNTEAFF
TRBV9,NA,NA,TRBJ1-5,TGTGCCAGCAGCGTAGAGGGGAATAGCAATCAGCCCCAGCATTTT,CASSVEGNSNQPQHF
TRBV2,NA,NA,TRBJ1-2,TGTGCCAGCAGTCGACAGAGCTATGGCTACACCTTC,CASSRQSYGYTF
TRBV7-2,few,TRBD1,TRBJ2-7,TGTGCCAGCCAAGTCCAGGGGGAATTTTACGAGCAGTACTTC,CASQVQGEFYEQYF
TRBV11-3,NA,NA,TRBJ1-5,TGTGCCAGCAGCTCCTATAATCAGCCCCAGCATTTT,CASSSYNQPQHF
TRBV18,NA,NA,TRBJ2-1,TGTGCCAGCTCACCGGTCTCGAGCTCCTACAATGAGCAGTTCTTC,CASSPVSSSYNEQFF
TRBV7-9,once,TRBD1,TRBJ1-6,TGTGCCAGCAGCTTTGCAACAGGGGGATCACCCCTCCACTTT,CASSFATGGSPLHF
TRBV7-9,NA,NA,TRBJ1-4,TGTGCCAGCGGACGGGACTCAAATGAAAAACTGTTTTTT,CASGRDSNEKLFF
TRBV6-5,once,TRBD1,TRBJ2-7,TGTGCCAGCACCCGAAACAGGGGAACCTACGAGCAGTACTTC,CASTRNRGTYEQYF
TRBV2,NA,TRBD1,TRBJ1-5,TGTGCCAGCCACTGGACAGGCCTCTATCAGCCCCAGCATTTT,CASHWTGLYQPQHF
TRBV4-1,few,NA,TRBJ1-1,TGCGCCAGCAGCCCTGGAGCTAATGAGTACTGTCAAGCTTTCTTT,CASSPGANEYCQAFF
TRBV29-1,NA,TRBD1,TRBJ2-2,TGCAGCGTCTCAGCCCCAGGGGGCGCGGACACCGGGGAGCTGTTTTTT,CSVSAPGGADTGELFF
TRBV7-9,NA,NA,TRBJ1-1,TGTGCCAGCAGCCTCTTGGGGGGAGGGACTGAAGCTTTCTTT,CASSLLGGGTEAFF
TRBV2,few,TRBD1,TRBJ1-5,TGTGCCAGCCAGAAAGGGACAGCCAGCAATCAGCCCCAGCATTTT,CASQKGTASNQPQHF
TRBV18,NA,NA,TRBJ1-5,TGTGCCAGCTCACCAGGCCATCCTGATCAGCCCCAGCATTTT,CASSPGHPDQPQHF
TRBV5-8,NA,NA,TRBJ1-4,TGTGCCAGCAGCTTCGGGAATGAAAAACTGTTTTTT,CASSFGNEKLFF